A single sample gave rise to the 9 T cell receptor beta chains below, sequenced in a study of blood T cell repertoires in COVID-19. This table comes from immunoSEQ multiplex PCR, and its TCRdb copy is limited to in-frame clones, with some not included. The repertoire holds about 420,000 clones, around nine tenths seen once, with 0.7% to 1% in the top ten. Sequences were obtained from peripheral blood. The receptors here all came from a man aged 18-30 years with COVID-19, enrolled during active disease.

This chain connects TRBV5-6 to TRBJ2-2; D may be TRBD1 (6 bases). Trimming took 0 bases from V and 3 from J, leaving 15 bases between them. The CDR3 totals 17 residues. Germline V gene sequence: CDR1 SGHDT, CDR2 YYEEEE. The CDR3 reads CASSLDGQGRDTGELFF. Here the CDR3 DNA reads TGTGCCAGCAGCTTGGATGGGCAGGGGCGCGACACCGGGGAGCTGTTTTTT. Full variable domain (missing parts from reference TRBV5-6 and TRBJ2-2): DAGVTQSPTHLIKTRGQQVTLRCSPKSGHDTVSWYQQALGQGPQFIFQYYEEEERQRGNFPDRFSGHQFPNYSSELNVNALLLGDSALYLCASSLDGQGRDTGELFFGEGSRLTVL.

The chain is built from TRBV15 and TRBJ2-5; 7 bases match TRBD2. This CDR3 has 14 residues. V was pared by 7 bases and J by 2 bases, with 7 bases of the junction left unmatched. Germline V gene lookup returns CDR1 LNHNV and CDR2 YYDKDF (reference sequence). CDR3 amino acids: CATTPKGGQETQYF. The CDR3 DNA reads TGTGCCACCACTCCCAAGGGAGGGCAAGAGACCCAGTACTTC.

This clone has just a few counts. The chain links TRBV9 to TRBJ2-7, with D unclear. Deletions cut 5 bases from V and 2 bases from J, with 14 bases between. Germline CDR1 reads SGDLS; CDR2 reads YYNGEE. The CDR3 totals 14 residues. The CDR3 DNA is TGTGCCAGCAGTCCGGTCGGCGGTGCCTACGAGCAGTACTTC. This gives the protein CASSPVGGAYEQYF.

V is TRBV29-1 and J is TRBJ2-7, with a weak D call TRBD1 (6 bases). From germline, CDR1 is SQVTM and CDR2 ANQGSEA. Trimming removed 5 bases at V and 0 bases at J, with 14 bases between. This CDR3 is built from 14 residues. CDR3 in DNA: TGCAGCGTTCTAAAGGGGGTCCCCTCCTACGAGCAGTACTTC. Translating gives CSVLKGVPSYEQYF.

J is TRBJ2-1 and V is TRBV9, with D unclear. V was shortened by 0 bases and J by 5 bases, with 6 bases between the two germline ends. This CDR3 comprises 13 residues. The V gene's germline CDR1 is SGDLS and CDR2 YYNGEE. The CDR3 sequence: CASSVETHNEQFF. The CDR3 DNA reads as TGTGCCAGCAGCGTAGAGACACACAATGAGCAGTTCTTC.

V is TRBV11-2 and J is TRBJ2-3; 12 bases line up with TRBD2. The CDR3 runs 16 residues. CDR1 is SGHAT and CDR2 is FQNNGV in the germline V gene. V trimming: 4 bases; J trimming: 6 bases; junction bases outside the gene matches: 8. Here the CDR3 reads CASSSGLAGGGDTQYF. CDR3 sequence (DNA): TGTGCCAGCAGCTCGGGACTAGCGGGTGGGGGGGATACGCAGTATTTT. The variable domain in full, with the rest retrieved from reference TRBV11-2 and TRBJ2-3, is EAGVAQSPRYKIIEKRQSVAFWCNPISGHATLYWYQQILGQGPKLLIQFQNNGVVDDSQLPKDRFSAERLKGVDSTLKIQPAKLEDSAVYLCASSSGLAGGGDTQYFGPGTRLTVL.

The gene calls are TRBV6-2 or TRBV6-3 and TRBJ1-2, with 8 bases fitting TRBD1. V was pared by 6 bases and J by 6 bases, with 6 bases of the junction left unmatched. This CDR3 is 13 amino acids long. Germline V lookup: CDR1 MNHEY, CDR2 SVGEGT. CDR3 DNA: TGTGCCAGCAGCTTTCGACAGGGGAATGGCTACACCTTC. It yields the protein CASSFRQGNGYTF.

This clone appeared once. The chain combines TRBV5-4 with TRBJ1-4; maybe TRBD1 (5 bases). Germline CDR1 is SGHNT and CDR2 is YYREEE (reference sequence). Trimming removed 3 bases from V and 8 bases from J, with 17 bases in between. CDR3 length equals 15 residues. The CDR3: CASSSPGGSEEKLFF. The CDR3, as DNA: TGTGCCAGCAGCTCCCCTGGGGGGAGTGAGGAAAAACTGTTTTTT.

The sample holds one count of this clone. The chain uses TRBV3-1 (or the pseudogene TRBV3-2) and TRBJ2-7; 10 bases line up with TRBD2. V was pared by 1 base and J by 6 bases, with 9 bases of the junction left unmatched. CDR3 length equals 16 residues. Germline V CDR1 and CDR2: LGHDT, YNNKEL (reference sequence). The CDR3 nucleotides are TGTGCCAGCAGCCAAGGGGGACTAGCGACCCTCCTCGAGCAGTACTTC. Protein sequence: CASSQGGLATLLEQYF.